The 27 T cell receptor beta chains given below trace back to one sample, sequenced in a study of regulatory T cells in long-lasting Graves disease. TCR beta libraries were built with iRepertoire HTBI primers and Arm-PCR of CDR3 regions. Each CDR3 protein gets one entry after TCRdb re-called the multiplex PCR reads with MiXCR. The sample records some 500,000 distinct CDR3 sequences, approximately 15% being singletons. Time point reported: newly diagnosed GD, antithyroid drugs for less than 3 months. PBMC RNA was the source of the TCR library. This sample also belongs to another study, concerning T cells in Graves' hyperthyroidism and ophthalmopathy.

This material consisted of peripheral blood mononuclear cells (PBMCs), taken at new diagnosis, from a patient treated with antithyroid drugs. The receptors originated from a man aged 25 to 45 with Graves disease.

This clonotype occurred many times. The chain uses TRBV12-3 or TRBV12-4 and TRBJ1-4; 7 bases are a match to TRBD1. The V segment lost 4 bases and the J segment 6 bases; nucleotides outside the gene matches: 5. This CDR3 has 14 amino acids. CDR3 residues: CASSWGGTDEKLFF. DNA for the CDR3: TGTGCCAGCAGTTGGGGGGGGACAGATGAAAAACTGTTTTTT.

This clonotype occurred a few times. At one boundary the junction diverges from the germline segment, which might be a read error. The rearrangement links TRBV29-1 to TRBJ2-1; TRBD1 might be the D (6 bases). From germline, CDR1 is SQVTM and CDR2 ANQGSEA. CDR3 length: 15 amino acids. CDR3 DNA: TGCAGCGACCGGGACAACCCAATCTCCTACAATGAGCGGTTCTTC. Its protein product is CSDRDNPISYNERFF.

The rearrangement links TRBV6-2 or TRBV6-3 to TRBJ2-5; D is perhaps TRBD2 (6 bases). The CDR3 covers 14 residues. Germline lookup yields CDR1 MNHEY and CDR2 SVGEGT. The V end lost 11 bases, the J end lost 5 bases, and 21 bases lay between the germline ends. The CDR3 region has the DNA TGTGCCGGGGGGACCTCCCTTAGCGTCGAGACCCAGTACTTC. Amino acid sequence: CAGGTSLSVETQYF.

This clonotype came up many times. The chain has TRBV20-1 and TRBJ1-4, with D maybe TRBD1 (5 bases). The CDR3 has 16 amino acids. The germline V and J ends were trimmed by 1 base and 5 bases, with 17 bases remaining between them. The germline gives CDR1 DFQATT, CDR2 SNEGSKA (reference sequence). The CDR3 coding sequence is TGCAGTGCTAGAGGACTTAGGGGTGGACGGAATGAAAAACTGTTTTTT. The encoded protein is CSARGLRGGRNEKLFF.

This clonotype was observed at least ten times. This sequence joins TRBV15 and TRBJ1-2, with D uncertain. The CDR3 runs to 13 residues. The germline V gene has CDR1 LNHNV and CDR2 YYDKDF (reference sequence). Trimming stripped 2 bases from V and 8 bases from J, with 12 bases between. CDR3 loop: CATSRTPKEGYTF. CDR3 sequence (DNA): TGTGCCACCAGCAGAACCCCCAAGGAGGGCTACACCTTC.

This clonotype has only a few counts. The chain employs TRBV24-1 and TRBJ2-3; possibly TRBD1 for D (8 bases). The J call is uncertain, as TRBJ2-7 better fits the DNA end. Germline lookup yields CDR1 KGHDR and CDR2 SFDVKD. There are 15 residues in the CDR3. CDR3 loop: CATSESDRDYYEQYF. The CDR3 nucleotides are TGTGCCACCAGTGAATCGGACAGGGACTATTACGAGCAGTACTTC.

This clonotype turned up a few times. The chain has TRBV28 and TRBJ1-4; the D gene is possibly TRBD1 (5 bases). Trimming stripped 6 bases from V and 5 bases from J, with 16 bases between. The germline V gene has CDR1 MDHEN and CDR2 SYDVKM. The CDR3 is 15 residues long. This CDR3 reads CASSLRGDLNEKLFF. DNA of the CDR3: TGTGCCAGCAGCCTCCGTGGGGACCTCAATGAAAAACTGTTTTTT.

This clonotype was found once. The V call is TRBV5-6, the J call TRBJ1-1; TRBD1 matches 12 bases. The V and J ends lost 9 bases and 4 bases, in that order; junction bases with no gene match: 16. The CDR3 length is 17 residues. Germline V gene lookup returns CDR1 SGHDT and CDR2 YYEEEE. Here the CDR3 reads CATDRDRGRGGVTEAFF. CDR3 DNA sequence: TGTGCCACCGACCGGGACAGGGGGCGGGGGGGGGTCACTGAAGCTTTCTTT.

V gene TRBV7-9 combines with J gene TRBJ2-3; 7 bases map to TRBD2. Looked up from germline, CDR1 is SEHNR and CDR2 is FQNEAQ (reference sequence). V was clipped by 7 bases and J by 3 bases; unmatched bases: 13. The CDR3 totals 16 residues. The CDR3 DNA sequence: TGTGCCAGCATCCTCCGTGCGGGAGTGACTACAGATACGCAGTATTTT. Encoded protein: CASILRAGVTTDTQYF.

This clonotype was counted many times. The V and J genes are TRBV12-3 or TRBV12-4 and TRBJ2-2, with D perhaps matching TRBD2 (7 bases). Trimming removed 6 bases at V and 2 bases at J, with 22 bases between. The CDR3 is made up of 18 amino acids. CDR3 coding DNA: TGTGCCAGCAGCCCTCCCAGGGGCGGGAGCCCTAACACCGGGGAGCTGTTTTTT. Its translation: CASSPPRGGSPNTGELFF.

The chain combines TRBV18 with TRBJ2-5; D is unclear. Trimming removed 6 bases from V and 2 bases from J, with 10 bases in between. Germline V gene lookup returns CDR1 KGHSH and CDR2 LQKENI. The CDR3 is 13 residues long. CDR3 residues: CASSPNQQETQYF. In DNA, the CDR3 is TGTGCCAGCTCGCCTAATCAGCAAGAGACCCAGTACTTC.

This rearrangement joins TRBV2 to TRBJ2-7; D unclear. The V end lost 7 bases, the J end lost 3 bases, and 10 bases lay between the germline ends. CDR1 is SNHLY, CDR2 FYNNEI, per germline. This CDR3 contains 12 residues. The CDR3 loop is CASKDQYYEQYF. CDR3 bases: TGTGCCAGCAAAGATCAATACTACGAGCAGTACTTC.

This clonotype has at least ten counts. The J gene is TRBJ1-1, the V gene TRBV19; tentatively, D is TRBD1 (6 bases). The germline CDR1 and CDR2 sequences are LNHDA and SQIVND (reference sequence). V lost 8 bases and J lost 0, with 16 bases in between. The CDR3 has 15 residues. The CDR3 region has the DNA TGTGCCAGTGGGGTATCACAGGGCATGAACACTGAAGCTTTCTTT. It specifies CASGVSQGMNTEAFF.

This clonotype was recorded at least ten times. The genes are TRBV29-1 and TRBJ2-5; possibly TRBD1 for D (6 bases). The germline CDR1 and CDR2 sequences are SQVTM and ANQGSEA. The germline V and J ends were trimmed by 2 bases and 1 base, with 11 bases remaining between them. The CDR3 runs 14 residues. CDR3 nucleotide sequence: TGCAGCGTTGAAATCGGACAGCTCCAAGAGACCCAGTACTTC. Protein product: CSVEIGQLQETQYF.

V usage is TRBV20-1 and J usage is TRBJ2-1; 10 positions agree with TRBD2. The CDR3 runs to 16 residues. V dropped 2 bases and J dropped 3; count of bases not matched to a gene: 7. Germline CDR1 DFQATT, CDR2 SNEGSKA (reference sequence). CDR3 loop: CSARTPTSGYYNEQFF. CDR3 sequence (DNA): TGCAGTGCTAGAACACCGACTAGCGGGTACTACAATGAGCAGTTCTTC.

Many counts were recorded for this clonotype. The rearrangement uses TRBV6-1 and TRBJ1-1; D gene uncertain. V was shortened by 1 base and J by 6 bases, with 12 bases between the two germline ends. There are 14 residues in the CDR3. Germline V lookup: CDR1 MNHNS, CDR2 SASEGT. The CDR3 sequence is CASSEDGVIAEAFF. The CDR3, as DNA: TGTGCCAGCAGTGAAGACGGAGTTATTGCTGAAGCTTTCTTT.

Only a few counts were recorded for this clonotype. The genes are TRBV20-1 and TRBJ2-5; 8 nucleotides match TRBD2. The ends lost 0 bases at V and 6 bases at J; junction bases unmatched: 9. Germline CDR1 reads DFQATT; CDR2 reads SNEGSKA (reference sequence). The CDR3 is made up of 15 amino acids. The CDR3 is CSARDRLAGGKTQYF. CDR3 DNA sequence: TGCAGTGCTAGAGATCGCTTGGCGGGAGGAAAGACCCAGTACTTC.

The rearrangement uses TRBV28 and TRBJ2-1, with D hard to call. The DNA end lines up better with TRBJ2-3; the J call may be wrong. This CDR3 region has 11 residues. The germline V gene encodes CDR1 MDHEN and CDR2 SYDVKM. DNA of the CDR3: TGTGCCACCAAAATTGACGATACGCAGTATTTT. The encoded protein is CATKIDDTQYF.

The V call is TRBV20-1, the J call TRBJ2-2; a possible D gene is TRBD2 (6 bases). This CDR3 comprises 14 residues. CDR1 DFQATT and CDR2 SNEGSKA come from the germline V gene (reference sequence). V was cut by 1 base and J by 5 bases, with 11 bases left in between. In DNA form, the CDR3 reads TGCAGTGCTAGAGCCGGGAGTGGGACCGGGGAGCTGTTTTTT. Translation gives CSARAGSGTGELFF.

This clonotype was seen at least ten times. V gene TRBV3-1 combines with J gene TRBJ1-1; D is unresolved. CDR3 length: 12 residues. V shed 2 bases and J shed 9 bases, with 10 bases lying between them. Germline V CDR1 and CDR2: LGHDT, YNNKEL (reference sequence). CDR3 nucleotides: TGTGCCAGCAGCCAATCAAATACCCAAGCTTTCTTT. It encodes CASSQSNTQAFF.

This clonotype was found a few times. This clone may be a read error of a much larger clone one base away. The chain links TRBV27 to TRBJ2-1; D may correspond to TRBD1 or TRBD2 (5 bases each). Gene TRBJ2-5 matches the end of the DNA better, so the J call may be wrong. CDR1 is MNHEY and CDR2 is SMNVEV in the germline V gene (reference sequence). This CDR3 is built from 14 residues. CDR3 in amino acids: CASCQPGGQETQYF. For the CDR3, the DNA is TGTGCCAGCTGCCAGCCTGGGGGACAAGAGACCCAGTACTTC.

This chain links TRBV11-2 with TRBJ1-3; D is unresolved. This CDR3 has 14 residues. Trimming cost V 9 bases and J 0 bases, with 12 bases left between them. Germline V lookup: CDR1 SGHAT, CDR2 FQNNGV. The CDR3 nucleotides are TGTGCCAGTATAGGGCTAAACTCTGGAAACACCATATATTTT. It specifies CASIGLNSGNTIYF. The full variable domain, with the rest looked up from reference TRBV11-2 and TRBJ1-3, is EAGVAQSPRYKIIEKRQSVAFWCNPISGHATLYWYQQILGQGPKLLIQFQNNGVVDDSQLPKDRFSAERLKGVDSTLKIQPAKLEDSAVYLCASIGLNSGNTIYFGEGSWLTVV.

On this clonotype: A far larger clone differs by one base, so this is likely a read error. The chain recombines TRBV6-9 with TRBJ1-1; D not certain. The germline gives CDR1 MNHGY, CDR2 SVAAGI. The CDR3 runs to 12 residues. This CDR3 is CASSYLNAEAFF. The CDR3 DNA sequence: TGTGCCAGCAGTTACCTGAACGCTGAAGCTTTCTTT.

This clonotype has just a few counts. The chain carries TRBV7-9 and TRBJ1-2, with TRBD1 as a possible D gene (5 bases). Germline CDR1 and CDR2: SEHNR and FQNEAQ (reference sequence). Between the trimmed V and J ends, which lost 2 bases and 7 bases, there was a span of 20 bases. This CDR3 spans 16 amino acids. The CDR3 nucleotides read TGTGCCAGCAGCTTATGGCGACAGACCATTTGGGGTGGCTACACCTTC. Translating it yields CASSLWRQTIWGGYTF.

This clonotype has ten or more counts. The chain uses TRBV29-1 and TRBJ2-3, with TRBD1 matching 8 bases. Germline loops: CDR1 SQVTM, CDR2 ANQGSEA. V was pared by 6 bases and J by 8 bases, with 7 bases of the junction left unmatched. CDR3 length equals 12 residues. The CDR3 DNA is TGCAGCGTAGAACAAGGACAGGGTACGCAGTATTTT. Translating gives CSVEQGQGTQYF.

The gene calls are TRBV5-6 and TRBJ1-1; 7 nucleotides line up with TRBD1. Unmatched junction bases numbered 7, after V lost 1 base and J lost 7 bases. Germline CDR1 SGHDT, CDR2 YYEEEE. The CDR3 has 14 residues. CDR3 sequence (DNA): TGTGCCAGCAGCTTGAAGGGGGCCGGGGGTGAAGCTTTCTTT. Amino acid sequence: CASSLKGAGGEAFF.

The J gene is TRBJ2-1, the V gene TRBV15; 13 nucleotides align to TRBD2. V shed 0 bases and J 0 bases; nucleotides not matched to a gene: 2. The CDR3 has 18 amino acids. Germline CDR1 reads LNHNV; CDR2 reads YYDKDF (reference sequence). CDR3 DNA sequence: TGTGCCACCAGCAGAGAACTAGCGGGAGGGAGCTCCTACAATGAGCAGTTCTTC. Translating it yields CATSRELAGGSSYNEQFF.